These 4 T cell receptor beta chains share one sample of origin, sequenced in a study of control samples from healthy donors and cancer patients. The method was immunoSEQ multiplex PCR; TCRdb's version includes in-frame clones alone and lacks a portion of them. The data hold about 94,000 clones, with 90% observed a single time. The material sequenced was blood. The receptors stem from a woman younger than 30 in good health.

The chain is built from TRBV4-1 and TRBJ2-5; 10 bases agree with TRBD2. J gave up 1 base and V 1 base, and 6 bases lay outside the gene matches. The CDR3 is 17 amino acids. Germline V gene data show CDR1 as MGHRA and CDR2 as YSYEKL. The CDR3 nucleotides are TGCGCCAGCAGCCAAGGCCTAGCGGGGGCATTCCAAGAGACCCAGTACTTC. It codes for CASSQGLAGAFQETQYF.

This clone was recorded a few times. The chain combines TRBV9 with TRBJ2-7, with TRBD1 as a possible D gene (6 bases). This CDR3 has 15 residues. V was pared by 0 bases and J by 9 bases, with 19 bases between. Germline CDR1 SGDLS, CDR2 YYNGEE. Here the CDR3 DNA reads TGTGCCAGCAGCGTAGGAGGGGACATCACCTTAGCGCAGTACTTC. Its protein product is CASSVGGDITLAQYF.

V usage is TRBV5-1 and J usage is TRBJ1-5; tentatively, D is TRBD1 (5 bases). The CDR3 length is 14 residues. Trimming cost V 3 bases and J 7 bases, with 14 bases left between them. Germline CDR1 reads SGHRS; CDR2 reads YFSETQ. CDR3 residues: CASSSGRGEQPQHF. The DNA of the CDR3 is TGCGCCAGCAGCTCAGGGAGGGGAGAACAGCCCCAGCATTTT.

For the CDR3, the DNA is TGTGCCAGCTCGGAAGCGGGCCGGGGGGGCAGGGAGACGCAGTATTTT. It specifies CASSEAGRGGRETQYF. The genes are TRBV2 and TRBJ2-3, with 8 nucleotides matching TRBD2. Per germline, CDR1 SNHLY and CDR2 FYNNEI. The CDR3 is 16 residues long. Germline trimming cut 8 bases from V and 9 bases from J; bases unmatched to any gene: 19.